The clone carrying this TCR beta chain is categorized as large. The sample belongs to a study of PD-1 blockade in classical Hodgkin lymphoma. The CDR3 extends over 12 amino acids. V was cut by 1 base and J by 6 bases, with 7 bases left in between. CDR1 and CDR2 (germline): MNHEY, SMNVEV (reference sequence). Data came from immunoSEQ multiplex PCR; TCRdb stores just in-frame clones and leaves some out. The table shows 12,000 or so clones, with 70% to 90% occurring only once. Sample time point: cycle 4 day 1 (C4D1), after 6 weeks of nivolumab. Every one of the patients relapsed after autologous stem cell transplantation (brentuximab vedotin exposure was variable). Through magnetic negative selection, CD8+ T cells were separated from PBMCs that had been thawed.

This clonotype was sampled from a human donor with classical Hodgkin lymphoma. The donor label of this sample is uncertain. Here the sequenced sample was CD8+ T cells from blood, taken before the fourth cycle of nivolumab. The V gene is TRBV27, the J gene TRBJ2-7, with D uncertain. The CDR3 is CASSLLWGEQYF. In DNA, the CDR3 is TGTGCCAGCAGTTTATTATGGGGCGAGCAGTACTTC.